The entry below describes one T cell receptor beta chain. Primers included in the PCR were 60 Vbeta and 13 Jbeta primers. Libraries were prepared by immunoSEQ multiplex PCR; TCRdb keeps only in-frame clonotypes and omits some of them. Of some 170,000 clones detected, 70% to 80% appear once; the ten largest clones hold roughly 1.3%. The record originates from a study of cytomegalovirus exposure and HLA in healthy donors. Study as a whole: Inside one of the first data releases sat about 91 million unique TCRs taken from HLA-typed donors.

Looked up from germline, CDR1 is LNHDA and CDR2 is SQIVND (reference sequence). V shed 0 bases and J 0 bases; nucleotides not matched to a gene: 7. There are 17 residues in the CDR3. This chain links TRBV19 with TRBJ2-5, with TRBD2 identical over 7 bases. The sample comprised PBMCs. The TCR originated in a woman between 50 and 59 years old in good health and CMV-seronegative. The CDR3 coding sequence is TGTGCCAGTAGTATAGATGGGCGAGCGGGATACCAAGAGACCCAGTACTTC. Encoded protein: CASSIDGRAGYQETQYF.